Sequencing of this TCR beta chain was carried out in a study of Graves' ophthalmopathy and Graves' hyperthyroidism. The authors amplified TCR beta CDR3 regions from RNA transcripts. RT-PCR in the first round used HTBI primers; a second-round multiplex PCR followed. TCRdb passed the multiplex PCR reads through MiXCR, listing each CDR3 protein once. The sample lists approximately 700,000 distinct CDR3 sequences; just over 40% were seen once. With 3 bases removed from V and 3 bases from J, the gap between germline ends came to 11 bases. Germline CDR1 reads SEHNR; CDR2 reads FQNEAQ (reference sequence). This CDR3 comprises 15 residues.

The gene calls are TRBV7-9 and TRBJ2-2; D is unresolved. The sample taken for sequencing was peripheral blood. The receptor comes from an adult man with Graves' ophthalmopathy. CDR3 sequence (DNA): TGTGCCAGCAGCTTCATACGAGAGTACACCGGGGAGCTGTTTTTT. Translated: CASSFIREYTGELFF.